The T cell receptor beta chain described here comes from a study of technical replicates of blood from four donors (dated by TCRdb to about 2017). Trimming accounts for 2 bases at V and 0 bases at J, while the number of junction bases matched to no gene is 16. From cysteine to phenylalanine, the CDR3 is 19 amino acids long. Kept here is only the CDR3 DNA, which spans 57 bases and is read in frame from base 1. The library came from the immunoSEQ multiplex PCR assay. Here the immuneACCESS table is served through TCRdb, limited to in-frame sequences with V and J called. Missing clones are a known gap in these copies; in checked studies unresolved V genes cover under half, and the rest lacks a known reason. Recorded for this sample are some 90,000 clones; approximately 95% of them occurred a single time. The ten largest clones capture about 0.3% of the sample. Details on this clone: Which antigen it targets is not known. Base qualities are not at hand, and no much larger clone is one base apart.

The sample consisted of T cells isolated from PBMCs. The receptor was derived from a human donor in good health. The V gene is TRBV6-7 and the J gene is TRBJ2-7; 7 central nucleotides agree with TRBD1. TRBV6-7 qualifies as an ORF whose function is uncertain. The nucleotide sequence reads TGTGCCAGCAGTTACAGACGCGTCTGGGACAGCTCCAGCTCCTACGAGCAGTACTTC. It encodes CASSYRRVWDSSSSYEQYF.